The source of this T cell receptor (beta chain) is a study of T-cell memory formation after mild COVID-19. Overall study results and limits: Pre-infection memory showed some responding clones, and this suggested that cross-reactive memory joined.

A 5'RACE reaction primed in the constant segment made cDNA libraries of TCR alpha and TCR beta, and these carried sample barcodes and UMIs. TCRdb processed the 5' RACE reads anew with MiXCR; each CDR3 protein has one entry. The table has 540,000 or so distinct CDR3 sequences, roughly 22% seen once. The sample holds a few counts of this clonotype. Its antigen is unknown. This sequence was found in an adult woman who had mild COVID-19 (a few samples of this study predate the infection). Cell type and time point are not known. The sample consisted of PBMCs or a T cell subset sorted from them (not recorded which).

The DNA of the CDR3 is TGCGCCAGCAGCCTCACCATGGATCTGCCCCAGCATTTT. Translating gives CASSLTMDLPQHF. The rearrangement uses TRBV4-1 and TRBJ1-5; D not certain. The CDR3 loop spans 13 amino acids. V shed 4 bases and J shed 9 bases, with 13 bases lying between them. The germline CDR1 and CDR2 sequences are MGHRA and YSYEKL.